This T cell receptor beta chain was retrieved from a study of CXCR3-negative and CXCR3-positive naive CD8 T cells. Notes on the study in general: CXCR3-negative and CXCR3-positive naive cells shared comparable TRBV-TRBJ usage, but memory cells did not. Hydrophobicity of TRB CDR3s was greater in CXCR3-positive naive cells than in CXCR3-negative naive cells. Both naive subsets had comparably high diversity; memory CD8+ cells much lower.

For this clonotype: Its antigen is still unknown.

TRB cDNA was prepared as libraries by UMI-labeled 5' RACE. TCRdb re-called the 5' RACE reads and gives one entry per CDR3 protein, without DNA. This repertoire comprises 130,000 or so distinct CDR3 sequences; its ten largest clones make up 0.41%. Germline V gene sequence: CDR1 SGHDT, CDR2 YYEEEE. The CDR3 has 14 amino acids. Phenotypically, naive CD8+ T cells corresponded to CD45RO-CCR7+CD27+CD95-. The source material was naive CXCR3+ CD8+ T cells from blood. Subset specified: CD45RO-CCR7+CD27+CD95- naive CD8+ T cells expressing CXCR3 (TNR3+). This clonotype was sampled from a human donor in good health. Some clones in this sample may be carry-over from other donors' samples. V gene TRBV5-6 combines with J gene TRBJ2-2. The CDR3 region is CASSLGSFAGELFF.